These 15 T cell receptor beta chains were sequenced from one sample in a study of response to subunit inactivated influenza vaccine. Each CDR3 protein is one row after TCRdb ran MiXCR on the RT-PCR reads. Counted here are 600,000 to 850,000 distinct CDR3 sequences, 12% to 15% occurring once; the ten biggest clones make up 7.6%. The specimen was PBMCs from blood, collected less than 15 days before vaccination. All receptors derive from a man aged 50 or older who received an inactivated influenza vaccine.

The chain links TRBV18 to TRBJ2-7; unclear D gene. The V end lost 3 bases, the J end lost 1 base, and 7 bases lay between the germline ends. The CDR3 length is 13 residues. Germline V gene sequence: CDR1 KGHSH, CDR2 LQKENI. The CDR3 is CASSPVESYEQYF. The CDR3 DNA follows: TGTGCCAGCTCACCGGTTGAGTCCTACGAGCAGTACTTC.

This clonotype was counted only a few times. This chain uses TRBV20-1 with TRBJ2-1, with 9 bases matching TRBD2. V trimming: 6 bases; J trimming: 9 bases; junction bases outside the gene matches: 12. CDR1 DFQATT and CDR2 SNEGSKA come from the germline V gene (reference sequence). The CDR3 runs to 14 residues. The CDR3 DNA follows: TGCAGTGCCAGGTACGGCGGGAGGGCCCCTGAGCAGTTCTTC. Its protein is CSARYGGRAPEQFF.

The V and J genes are TRBV24-1 and TRBJ2-2; D ambiguous. Trimming removed 2 bases from V and 8 bases from J, with 17 bases in between. CDR3 size: 16 residues. The germline CDR1 and CDR2 sequences are KGHDR and SFDVKD. The CDR3 loop reads CATSDSRRVYGGELFF. Here the CDR3 DNA reads TGTGCCACCAGTGATTCGAGGAGAGTTTATGGGGGGGAGCTGTTTTTT.

In this sample, this clonotype turned up many times. The chain uses TRBV27 and TRBJ2-2; D unclear. With 0 bases removed from V and 3 bases from J, the gap between germline ends came to 5 bases. The CDR3 has 14 amino acids. Germline loops: CDR1 MNHEY, CDR2 SMNVEV (reference sequence). CDR3 DNA sequence: TGTGCCAGCAGTTTATCTTTGTACACCGGGGAGCTGTTTTTT. Protein sequence: CASSLSLYTGELFF.

The chain joins TRBV5-1 to TRBJ1-1; no clear D. Looked up from germline, CDR1 is SGHRS and CDR2 is YFSETQ. Deletions cut 0 bases from V and 0 bases from J, with 12 bases between. This CDR3 comprises 16 residues. The CDR3 nucleotides read TGCGCCAGCAGCTTGGATACGGGGTCTATGAACACTGAAGCTTTCTTT. Translated, it gives CASSLDTGSMNTEAFF.

The chain uses TRBV12-3 or TRBV12-4 and TRBJ1-1; 9 positions agree with TRBD1. The CDR3 spans 15 residues. The V gene end was trimmed by 6 bases and the J gene end by 5 bases; junction bases not matched to a gene: 10. The CDR3 DNA reads TGTGCCAGCAGCCGGACACAGGGGGCGAGTACTGAAGCTTTCTTT. The encoded protein is CASSRTQGASTEAFF.

This clonotype was found many times. The chain recombines TRBV7-9 with TRBJ2-2; D may match TRBD1 or TRBD2 (6 bases each). This CDR3 has 15 amino acids. CDR1 and CDR2 (germline): SEHNR, FQNEAQ (reference sequence). With 3 bases removed from V and 3 bases from J, the gap between germline ends came to 11 bases. CDR3 in DNA: TGTGCCAGCAGCTTTCCGGGGGCCGACACCGGGGAGCTGTTTTTT. Its protein product is CASSFPGADTGELFF.

This clonotype was counted between two and nine times. The chain recombines TRBV9 with TRBJ2-2; D is unclear. The CDR3 has 16 amino acids. CDR1 is SGDLS, CDR2 YYNGEE, per germline. Between the trimmed V and J ends, which lost 0 bases and 0 bases, there was a span of 9 bases. DNA for the CDR3: TGTGCCAGCAGCGTAGTGGGCAGTTCGAACACCGGGGAGCTGTTTTTT. Translation: CASSVVGSSNTGELFF.

The chain links TRBV18 to TRBJ1-2; D gene ambiguous. V lost 3 bases to trimming and J lost 4 bases, with 9 bases between them. Germline CDR1 reads KGHSH; CDR2 reads LQKENI. The CDR3 is made up of 13 amino acids. The CDR3 here is CASSPSEGYGYTF. DNA of the CDR3: TGTGCCAGCTCACCTTCTGAGGGCTATGGCTACACCTTC.

V is TRBV28 and J is TRBJ1-1; TRBD1 might be the D (6 bases). Germline CDR1 is MDHEN and CDR2 is SYDVKM. The CDR3 totals 14 residues. V dropped 3 bases and J dropped 6 bases, with 14 bases sitting between them. The CDR3 DNA is TGTGCCAGCAGTTTGGACAGCGCGGTCGCTGAAGCTTTCTTT. This codes for CASSLDSAVAEAFF.

This clonotype was observed many times. The chain recombines TRBV29-1 with TRBJ2-3; 8 bases match TRBD2. This CDR3 region has 14 residues. V trimming: 4 bases; J trimming: 1 base; junction bases outside the gene matches: 4. The germline V gene has CDR1 SQVTM and CDR2 ANQGSEA. CDR3 nucleotides: TGCAGCGTTGTCTCGGGAGGGCGCACAGATACGCAGTATTTT. Translated, it gives CSVVSGGRTDTQYF.

The CDR3 region has the DNA TGTGCCACCAGCCTCCGCGGGAGCGGGCTCTACAATGAGCAGTTCTTC. Its translation is CATSLRGSGLYNEQFF. The gene calls are TRBV15 and TRBJ2-1; 7 nucleotides match TRBD2. CDR1 is LNHNV, CDR2 YYDKDF, per germline (reference sequence). The CDR3 loop spans 16 amino acids. With V trimmed by 5 bases and J by 3 bases, 10 bases remained unmatched.

The chain uses TRBV25-1 and TRBJ2-1; TRBD2 matches at 7 bases. The CDR3 is 18 residues long. Germline-derived CDR1 and CDR2 are MGHDK and SYGVNS. The trim removed 3 bases at V and 4 bases at J, leaving 15 bases unmatched. CDR3: CASSDRAGLGLRYNEQFF. The CDR3 coding sequence is TGTGCCAGCAGTGATCGAGCGGGATTAGGGTTGAGATACAATGAGCAGTTCTTC.

Only a few counts were recorded for this clonotype. CDR3 loop: CASSEQGKGYEQFF. The CDR3 nucleotides read TGTGCCAGCAGTGAACAGGGAAAGGGTTATGAGCAGTTCTTC. The chain employs TRBV2 and TRBJ2-1; D possibly corresponds to TRBD1 (5 bases). Trimming pared 2 bases from V and 8 bases from J, leaving 13 bases between. Germline values: CDR1 SNHLY, CDR2 FYNNEI. The CDR3 covers 14 residues.

This clonotype has ten or more counts. The chain joins TRBV5-1 to TRBJ2-7; 9 positions agree with TRBD2. Germline-derived CDR1 and CDR2 are SGHRS and YFSETQ. The CDR3 has 15 residues. V trimming: 2 bases; J trimming: 0 bases; junction bases outside the gene matches: 3. CDR3: CASSFSGGTSYEQYF. The CDR3 DNA reads TGCGCCAGCAGCTTCAGCGGGGGGACCTCCTACGAGCAGTACTTC.